The 17 T cell receptor beta chains given below trace back to one sample, sequenced in a study of cytomegalovirus exposure and HLA in healthy donors listed by TCRdb under 2017. Libraries were constructed by the immunoSEQ multiplex PCR assay. For the multiplex PCR, a mixture combining 60 forward primers for TCR Vbeta segments and 13 reverse primers for TCR Jbeta segments was used. TCRdb carries this immuneACCESS record with in-frame sequences only. Its versions omit some clonotypes, under half of them owing to an unresolved V gene in the studies checked, with the rest unexplained. The sample table holds 120,000 or so clones, of which around three quarters were seen once. The ten largest make up over 2.5% of the sample. Source material: PBMCs. The receptors were gathered from a woman between 50 and 59 years old in good health and CMV-seronegative.

This clone showed up just once. V usage is TRBV15 and J usage is TRBJ2-1; 8 positions agree with TRBD1. The trim removed 3 bases at V and 8 bases at J, leaving 9 bases unmatched. There are 15 residues in the CDR3. Per the germline V gene, CDR1 is LNHNV and CDR2 is YYDKDF (reference sequence). The CDR3 is CATSSLGQVGDEQFF. The CDR3 DNA follows: TGTGCCACCAGCAGTTTGGGACAGGTAGGCGATGAGCAGTTCTTC.

The V and J genes are TRBV19 and TRBJ2-5; D might be TRBD2 (6 bases). V lost 7 bases to trimming and J lost 4 bases, with 13 bases between them. The CDR3 has 13 amino acids. Germline V gene lookup returns CDR1 LNHDA and CDR2 SQIVND (reference sequence). CDR3 amino acids: CASTAGRTETQYF. The CDR3 nucleotides are TGTGCCAGTACAGCGGGCCGAACAGAGACCCAGTACTTC.

This chain connects TRBV5-6 to TRBJ2-3; TRBD1 aligns across 7 bases. Germline values: CDR1 SGHDT, CDR2 YYEEEE. The CDR3 contains 15 residues. The junction had 7 bases not matched to a gene; V was cut back by 2 bases and J by 4 bases. The CDR3 reads CASSFNRGSPDTQYF. Written as DNA, the CDR3 is TGTGCCAGCAGCTTTAACAGGGGATCCCCAGATACGCAGTATTTT.

This chain joins TRBV4-1 and TRBJ2-2, with 11 bases that match TRBD2. The CDR3 has 16 amino acids. CDR1 and CDR2 (germline): MGHRA, YSYEKL. J was trimmed by 6 bases and V by 0 bases; bases with no gene match: 3. CDR3 amino acids: CASSQDTSGSAGELFF. The CDR3 nucleotides read TGCGCCAGCAGCCAAGATACTAGCGGGAGTGCCGGGGAGCTGTTTTTT.

The chain employs TRBV7-9 and TRBJ2-3; the match to TRBD1 covers 7 bases. The germline V gene has CDR1 SEHNR and CDR2 FQNEAQ (reference sequence). This CDR3 region has 17 residues. The ends lost 1 base at V and 0 bases at J; junction bases unmatched: 7. The CDR3 spells CASSLEIWDSSTDTQYF. The CDR3 bases are TGTGCCAGCAGCTTAGAGATTTGGGACAGCAGCACAGATACGCAGTATTTT.

This clone was recorded once. This rearrangement joins TRBV7-2 to TRBJ1-2, with a weak D call TRBD1 (6 bases). The CDR3 runs 14 residues. Germline V gives CDR1 SGHTA, CDR2 FQGNSA. V was cut by 5 bases and J by 5 bases, with 15 bases left in between. CDR3 bases: TGTGCCAGCAGCCCAGGGGTATCAGGGTATGGCTACACCTTC. Encoded protein: CASSPGVSGYGYTF.

The CDR3 loop is CASSLRLAGVRETQYF. CDR3 bases: TGTGCCAGCAGTCTTCGACTAGCGGGAGTTCGGGAGACCCAGTACTTC. This sequence joins TRBV28 and TRBJ2-5; 12 bases are a match to TRBD2. Germline trimming cut 5 bases from V and 5 bases from J; bases unmatched to any gene: 9. Germline V lookup: CDR1 MDHEN, CDR2 SYDVKM. This CDR3 contains 16 residues.

CDR3 in DNA: TGTGCCAGCAGCTTAAATACGGGAGGACAAGAGACCCAGTACTTC. It specifies CASSLNTGGQETQYF. This sequence joins TRBV7-7 and TRBJ2-5, with 7 bases matching TRBD2. This CDR3 spans 15 amino acids. The J segment lost 2 bases and the V segment lost 2 bases, leaving 5 bases of the junction unmatched. Germline V gives CDR1 SSHAT, CDR2 FNYEAQ (reference sequence).

In its sample, this clone was seen once. CDR3 nucleotide sequence: TGTGCCTGGAGTCAGATTGGGGATCAGGGCGAGCAGTACTTC. Translation gives CAWSQIGDQGEQYF. The V gene is TRBV30, the J gene TRBJ2-7; D may be TRBD1 (5 bases). The CDR3 spans 14 residues. Trimming took 2 bases from V and 6 from J, leaving 17 bases between them. Germline lookup yields CDR1 GTSNPN and CDR2 SVGIG (reference sequence).

The rearrangement uses TRBV5-1 and TRBJ2-5; TRBD1 is a possible D gene (5 bases). The CDR3 spans 15 residues. V was clipped by 7 bases and J by 1 base, with 17 bases between them. In germline, CDR1 is SGHRS, CDR2 YFSETQ. The CDR3 spells CASREQGYFQETQYF. Written as DNA, the CDR3 is TGCGCCAGCCGAGAGCAGGGATACTTCCAAGAGACCCAGTACTTC.

A few counts support this clone. The V call is TRBV5-8, the J call TRBJ2-2, with TRBD2 identical over 7 bases. J was trimmed by 6 bases and V by 4 bases; bases with no gene match: 12. The CDR3 runs to 16 residues. The germline V gene encodes CDR1 SGHTS and CDR2 YDEGEE. CDR3 nucleotide sequence: TGTGCCAGCAGCCGGCGGCGCGGGAGTTACGCCGGGGAGCTGTTTTTT. Translated: CASSRRRGSYAGELFF.

J is TRBJ2-1 and V is TRBV7-9, with 9 bases identical to TRBD1. The CDR3 runs to 16 residues. Germline CDR1 reads SEHNR; CDR2 reads FQNEAQ (reference sequence). Losses at the gene ends were 8 bases for V and 0 bases for J; bases not matched to a gene: 8. CDR3 in DNA: TGTGCCAGCGGGGGACAGGGCAAGGCCTCCTACAATGAGCAGTTCTTC. Its protein is CASGGQGKASYNEQFF.

This chain connects TRBV11-2 to TRBJ2-1; TRBD1 matches 9 bases. From germline, CDR1 is SGHAT and CDR2 FQNNGV. V was pared by 5 bases and J by 10 bases, with 12 bases of the junction left unmatched. The CDR3 has 15 residues. CDR3 amino acids: CASSPPGQGFREQFF. For the CDR3, the DNA is TGTGCCAGCAGCCCACCGGGACAGGGATTTAGAGAGCAGTTCTTC.

This chain links TRBV30 with TRBJ2-1; 9 bases map to TRBD2. This CDR3 spans 16 amino acids. Trimming cost V 1 base and J 6 bases; bases outside gene matches: 10. CDR1 is GTSNPN and CDR2 is SVGIG in the germline V gene (reference sequence). This CDR3 is CAWSASPGLAGNEQFF. The DNA for the CDR3 is TGTGCCTGGAGTGCTTCCCCGGGACTAGCAGGCAATGAGCAGTTCTTC. Full variable domain (missing parts from reference TRBV30 and TRBJ2-1): SQTIHQWPATLVQPVGSPLSLECTVEGTSNPNLYWYRQAAGRGLQLLFYSVGIGQISSEVPQNLSASRPQDRQFILSSKKLLLSDSGFYLCAWSASPGLAGNEQFFGPGTRLTVL.

V is TRBV21-1 and J is TRBJ1-5. TRBV21-1 is labeled a pseudogene. The CDR3 runs 16 residues. The CDR3 sequence: CASSKVEGGSNQPQHF. In DNA, the CDR3 is TGTGCCAGCAGCAAAGTGGAGGGAGGTAGCAATCAGCCCCAGCATTTT.

Note on this clone: Other DNA variants within this sample encode the same CDR3. The chain recombines TRBV19 with TRBJ2-7; 7 positions agree with TRBD1. V dropped 1 base and J dropped 3; count of bases not matched to a gene: 0. The CDR3 consists of 13 residues. Germline assignment: CDR1 LNHDA and CDR2 SQIVND (reference sequence). CDR3 sequence: CASSIGQGYEQYF. The CDR3 region has the DNA TGTGCCAGTAGTATAGGACAGGGCTACGAGCAGTACTTC. Using reference TRBV19 and TRBJ2-7 for the parts outside the CDR3, the full variable domain is DGGITQSPKYLFRKEGQNVTLSCEQNLNHDAMYWYRQDPGQGLRLIYYSQIVNDFQKGDIAEGYSVSREKKESFPLTVTSAQKNPTAFYLCASSIGQGYEQYFGPGTRLTVT.

The V gene is TRBV18, the J gene TRBJ2-7, with D maybe TRBD1 (6 bases). Trimming removed 4 bases from V and 4 bases from J, with 11 bases in between. This CDR3 has 13 residues. Per the germline V gene, CDR1 is KGHSH and CDR2 is LQKENI. The CDR3 DNA reads as TGTGCCAGCTCACACACTACAGGGTACGAGCAGTACTTC. Protein sequence: CASSHTTGYEQYF.